The source of this TCR beta chain is a study of T cells in Graves' hyperthyroidism and ophthalmopathy. Clinical symptoms, serum thyroxine and TRAb, thyroid ultrasound and orbital computed tomography were used for the diagnoses. Template material for amplifying TCR beta CDR3 regions consisted of RNA transcripts. The primer set for the first-round RT-PCR of the TCR CDR3 was HTBI. Each CDR3 protein is one row after TCRdb ran MiXCR on the multiplex PCR reads. This sample has approximately 530,000 distinct CDR3 sequences, with around 20% found just once. This CDR3 spans 14 amino acids. The germline gives CDR1 KGHSY, CDR2 FQNENV. The V end lost 0 bases, the J end lost 1 base, and 6 bases lay between the germline ends.

The sample was blood. This receptor was identified in a man in his forties or fifties with Graves' ophthalmopathy. The genes are TRBV16 and TRBJ1-1; no reliable D call. CDR3: CASSQSYENTEAFF. The CDR3 nucleotides read TGTGCCAGCAGCCAATCGTACGAGAACACTGAAGCTTTCTTT.